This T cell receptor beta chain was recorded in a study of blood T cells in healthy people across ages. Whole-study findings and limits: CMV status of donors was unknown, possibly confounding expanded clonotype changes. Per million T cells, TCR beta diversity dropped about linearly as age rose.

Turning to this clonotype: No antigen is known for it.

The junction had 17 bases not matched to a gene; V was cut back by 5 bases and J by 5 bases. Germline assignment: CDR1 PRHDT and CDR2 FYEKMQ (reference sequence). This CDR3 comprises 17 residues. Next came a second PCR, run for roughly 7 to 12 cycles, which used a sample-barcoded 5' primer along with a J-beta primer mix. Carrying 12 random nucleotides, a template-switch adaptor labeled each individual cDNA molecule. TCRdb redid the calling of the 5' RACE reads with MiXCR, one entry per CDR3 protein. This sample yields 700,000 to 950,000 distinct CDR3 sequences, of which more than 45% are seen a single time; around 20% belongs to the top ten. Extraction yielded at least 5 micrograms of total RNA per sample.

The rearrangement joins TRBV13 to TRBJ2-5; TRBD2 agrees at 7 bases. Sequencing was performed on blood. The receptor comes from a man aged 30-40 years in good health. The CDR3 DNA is TGTGCCAGCAGCCTCCGGGGGGAGAGTCTAAATCGGGAGACCCAGTACTTC. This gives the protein CASSLRGESLNRETQYF.